The clone carrying this TCR beta chain was found many times. The sample belongs to a study of T-cell reconstitution after alpha-beta-depleted transplantation in children. The library targeted TCRbeta and was prepared with unique molecular identifiers. TCRdb reanalysed the PCR reads using MiXCR and keeps one entry per CDR3 protein. The sample includes about 240,000 distinct CDR3 sequences, around 11% of them seen just once. The CDR3 consists of 14 residues. The V gene lost 5 bases and the J gene lost 5 bases, with 18 bases spanning the gap. The germline gives CDR1 DFQATT, CDR2 SNEGSKA (reference sequence).

The receptor was isolated from a human donor who donated a stem cell graft to a child with acute lymphoblastic leukemia. The specimen was PBMCs from the stem cell graft donor, collected from the stem cell graft. This chain connects TRBV20-1 to TRBJ2-5; a possible D gene is TRBD2 (7 bases). Here the CDR3 DNA reads TGCAGTGCTCCCCTGGGGGGGGGCTGGGAGACCCAGTACTTC. Its translation: CSAPLGGGWETQYF.